This TCR beta chain derives from a study of human T cells and chemical hapten exposure (dated by TCRdb to the early 2020s). Background for the entire study: For sensitization, 2% DPC in acetone was applied to a roughly 2 cm by roughly 2 cm area of upper inner arm skin. Throughout the roughly 24-week study period, patients were also given weekly therapeutic DPC doses on the scalp. Patch tests used Finn chambers with 0.01% DPC on the upper back, scored after 6 days by International Contact Dermatitis Research Group standards. Alopecia areata with under or over 50% scalp involvement, alopecia totalis and alopecia universalis were represented in the patient cohort, which was mostly female. Libraries were combined into a pool for sequencing, and differences in TCR yield between samples came mainly from small differences in library volumes within the pool. In alopecia patients, the study followed how the peripheral blood TCR repertoire changed in vivo over primary and secondary sensitization to diphenylcyclopropenone (DPC), a hapten. Patient blood was sampled pre-sensitization (week 0) and at 2, 6 and about 24 weeks after DPC sensitization. Blood for TCR sequencing was provided by twenty-nine alopecia patients at one to four time points (pre-sensitization, 2, 6 and 24 weeks). The study at large found these results: No change with DPC sensitization was found in the number of TCRs above 1 in 1000 frequency, and no evidence of global repertoire structure alterations was found. Because every patient had alopecia, a presumed autoimmune disease, the patients' immune response might differ from that of healthy individuals. Compared with pre-sensitization or healthy control sets, expanded TCRs formed significantly more large CDR3 similarity clusters, which is consistent with antigen-driven responses. Repeated subsampling changed both the strength of the expansion versus patch-test correlation and the threshold at which the correlation became significant. Patch test score correlated positively with the number of PT1 expanded TCRs, reaching significance at thresholds 8, 16 and 32 but not at 4.

Receptor amplification or capture employed RACE. Instrument on record: NextSeq 500. During library preparation, unique molecular identifiers were attached to individual cDNA molecules so that TCRs could be counted quantitatively and reproducibly. From each blood RNA sample, both TCR alpha and TCR beta chains were sequenced. The study's processing was this. Samples had a median of roughly 99,000 TCRs, with a range from about 23,224 to 750,000. V, J and CDR3 annotation of the TCR reads was performed with the Decombinator software suite. For the PS versus PT1 abundance plots, all samples were subsampled to the same number of TCRs (28,000). Expanded TCRs were defined as absent before sensitization and observed at least eight times at the 2-week time point. TCRdb passed the public sequencing reads through fastp at Q25 and MiXCR, retaining productive beta sequences. Rows with one shared CDR3 protein collapse into an entry with the most common genes and DNA. The V and J calls come from TCRdb's annotation, not from the publication. The sample table holds over 75,000 distinct CDR3 sequences, of which roughly 11% were seen once. Roughly 1% of the sample lies in the top ten.

The CDR3 starts with the cysteine, ends with the phenylalanine, and has 14 residues. Just the 42-base CDR3 DNA is kept, in frame starting at base 1. The germline V gene sets CDR1 to KGHDR and CDR2 to SFDVKD. From V the trimming removes 4 bases and from J it removes 10 bases, while the gene matches leave 8 bases of the junction unaccounted for. A note on this clonotype: Its antigen has not been determined. No qualities accompany the bases; no much larger clone lies one base away.

The sample's time point label, decoded: patch test 3, about 24 weeks after DPC sensitization. This specimen's treatment or condition label, interpreted: therapeutic diphenylcyclopropenone sensitization with weekly scalp DPC. At every patch-test visit, the blood draw took place before the patch test was put on. Patients were eligible if aged 18 to 70, diagnosed with alopecia and judged suitable for DPC therapy, and pregnant patients were excluded. Total RNA was extracted from unfractionated whole blood that had been collected in Tempus Blood RNA tubes. Recombination joined TRBV24-1 with TRBJ2-2, with 7 middle bases fitting TRBD1. Sequencing used whole blood, obtained in connection with sensitization to the hapten diphenylcyclopropenone (DPC). This clonotype was obtained from a woman between 25 and 40 years old with alopecia areata. Some clones in this sample may be carry-over from other donors' samples. For the CDR3, the sequence is CATSESTGLEELFF. The sequenced DNA is TGTGCCACCAGTGAATCGACAGGGCTTGAGGAGCTGTTTTTT.